This TCR beta chain derives from a study of blood T cell repertoires in COVID-19. Repertoires were generated with immunoSEQ multiplex PCR, while TCRdb's copy carries only in-frame clones and drops some. The sample holds roughly 23,000 clones; 91% are singletons and the top ten take over 2.5%. Germline-derived CDR1 and CDR2 are MNHNY and SVGAGI (reference sequence). Deletions cut 1 base from V and 3 bases from J, with 6 bases between. The CDR3 covers 13 residues. This sequence joins TRBV6-6 and TRBJ2-5; tentative D call: TRBD2 (5 bases). The receptor comes from an older woman with active COVID-19. Sequenced input: peripheral blood. This CDR3 reads CASSYYGKETQYF. The CDR3 DNA reads TGTGCCAGCAGTTACTACGGGAAAGAGACCCAGTACTTC.